These 28 T cell receptor beta chains came from one sample sequenced in a study of cytomegalovirus exposure and HLA in healthy donors. The PCR employed 60 Vbeta primers together with 13 Jbeta primers. Using immunoSEQ multiplex PCR, the repertoire was profiled, and TCRdb retains in-frame clones only, with some absent. The profile shows roughly 130,000 clones, roughly three fifths of them singletons. Input material: PBMCs. The receptors stem from a woman in her sixties or seventies in good health and CMV-seronegative.

Points on this clone: Other DNA sequences from this sample encode an identical CDR3 as well. The chain has TRBV7-2 and TRBJ1-1; 10 bases match TRBD1. V lost 4 bases and J lost 1; bases outside the gene matches: 3. This CDR3 contains 15 residues. Germline values: CDR1 SGHTA, CDR2 FQGNSA. The CDR3 DNA reads TGTGCCAGCAGCTCTGGACAGGGGGGGAACACTGAAGCTTTCTTT. Protein: CASSSGQGGNTEAFF.

This CDR3 is CASSPRAGGGTDTQYF. CDR3 sequence (DNA): TGTGCCAGCAGTCCCCGCGCGGGGGGTGGGACAGATACGCAGTATTTT. The rearrangement joins TRBV2 to TRBJ2-3, with 8 nucleotides matching TRBD2. Germline V lookup: CDR1 SNHLY, CDR2 FYNNEI. The CDR3 consists of 16 residues. With 5 bases clipped from V and 3 bases from J, the junction kept 10 bases outside the gene matches.

The genes are TRBV19 and TRBJ1-2; 7 bases align to TRBD1. The CDR3 contains 16 residues. J gave up 2 bases and V 4 bases, and 10 bases lay outside the gene matches. Looked up from germline, CDR1 is LNHDA and CDR2 is SQIVND (reference sequence). CDR3 sequence reads: CASSTLRDSINYGYTF. In nucleotides, the CDR3 is TGTGCCAGTAGTACCCTACGGGACAGTATAAACTATGGCTACACCTTC.

V and J are TRBV7-9 and TRBJ2-5, with TRBD2 identical over 10 bases. Germline CDR1 and CDR2: SEHNR and FQNEAQ (reference sequence). The V gene end was trimmed by 5 bases and the J gene end by 3 bases; junction bases not matched to a gene: 9. There are 16 residues in the CDR3. The CDR3 nucleotides read TGTGCCAGCAGCCCCGGGGGGCTAGCGGGGGAAGAGACCCAGTACTTC. Protein sequence: CASSPGGLAGEETQYF.

V is TRBV9 and J is TRBJ2-3; D call uncertain. CDR1 and CDR2 (germline): SGDLS, YYNGEE. There are 16 residues in the CDR3. Trimming took 0 bases from V and 3 from J, leaving 14 bases between them. The CDR3 DNA reads TGTGCCAGCAGCGTAGTATCAGGCCTGCTGACAGATACGCAGTATTTT. It yields the protein CASSVVSGLLTDTQYF.

This chain links TRBV4-2 with TRBJ2-7, with TRBD2 identical over 10 bases. The V and J ends lost 1 base and 3 bases, in that order; junction bases with no gene match: 6. This CDR3 comprises 16 residues. CDR1 is LGHNA and CDR2 is YNFKEQ in the germline V gene. DNA of the CDR3: TGTGCCAGCAGCCAAGGAGAAGGGACTAGCGACTACGAGCAGTACTTC. Residues: CASSQGEGTSDYEQYF.

Here the CDR3 reads CASSGGQALKGSQHF. CDR3 coding DNA: TGTGCCAGCAGTGGGGGACAGGCCCTCAAGGGGTCCCAGCATTTT. The chain carries TRBV6-1 and TRBJ1-5; 8 positions match TRBD1. V trimming: 4 bases; J trimming: 11 bases; junction bases outside the gene matches: 13. CDR3 length: 15 residues. Germline values: CDR1 MNHNS, CDR2 SASEGT.

This clone was seen a few times. V and J are TRBV12-2 and TRBJ2-7; the table's D call TRBD2 went unverified against the DNA. TRBV12-2 is flagged as a pseudogene. The CDR3 spans 12 residues. This CDR3 reads CASRRSNYEQYF. In nucleotides, the CDR3 is TGTGCAAGTCGCCGGAGCAACTACGAGCAGTACTTC.

The rearrangement links TRBV5-1 to TRBJ2-1; 12 nucleotides line up with TRBD2. V lost 1 base to trimming and J lost 10 bases; unmatched junction nucleotides: 3. Germline assignment: CDR1 SGHRS and CDR2 YFSETQ. The CDR3 is made up of 14 amino acids. DNA for the CDR3: TGCGCCAGCAGCTTGTCTCTAGCGGGAGGGGAGCAGTTCTTC. Residues: CASSLSLAGGEQFF.

The rearrangement uses TRBV9 and TRBJ1-2, with 8 positions matching TRBD1. The CDR3 totals 14 residues. Trimming took 0 bases from V and 8 from J; bases not matched to a gene: 6. Germline CDR1 is SGDLS and CDR2 is YYNGEE. CDR3 loop: CASSVDQGARGYTF. The CDR3 DNA reads TGTGCCAGCAGCGTAGATCAGGGGGCACGGGGCTACACCTTC.

Only one count was recorded for this clone. This chain uses TRBV10-3 with TRBJ1-1, with unresolved D. V dropped 9 bases and J dropped 4 bases, with 21 bases sitting between them. Germline loops: CDR1 ENHRY, CDR2 SYGVKD. CDR3 length: 15 amino acids. CDR3 region: CAIVGWEVGRTEAFF. CDR3 sequence (DNA): TGTGCCATTGTGGGTTGGGAGGTAGGTCGCACTGAAGCTTTCTTT.

This clone was counted between two and nine times. V and J are TRBV4-3 and TRBJ2-5, with 11 bases matching TRBD2. The last part of the DNA fits TRBJ2-7 better; the J call may be wrong. The CDR3 is 15 residues long. CDR1 is LGHNA, CDR2 YSLEER, per germline. CDR3 region: CASSHTSGGYYEQYF. The CDR3 DNA is TGCGCCAGCAGCCATACTAGCGGGGGTTACTACGAGCAGTACTTC.

The chain combines TRBV2 with TRBJ1-2; D perhaps matches TRBD1 (6 bases). CDR1 is SNHLY, CDR2 FYNNEI, per germline. Trimming left V 7 bases short and J 8 bases short, with 23 bases between. CDR3 size: 15 residues. For the CDR3, the DNA is TGTGCCAGCACCGCCCCAGGGGTCCTTTTTAAGGGCTACACCTTC. Residues: CASTAPGVLFKGYTF.

The gene calls are TRBV6-5 and TRBJ1-2; TRBD1 is a possible D gene (5 bases). The V and J ends lost 7 bases and 1 base respectively, with 10 bases between them. This CDR3 is built from 13 residues. Germline values: CDR1 MNHEY, CDR2 SVGAGI. CDR3 loop: CASTDRYNYGYTF. CDR3 nucleotides: TGTGCCAGCACCGACAGATATAACTATGGCTACACCTTC.

CDR3 in DNA: TGTGCCAGCATGCAGGACAGACGAGAGACCCAGTACTTC. This encodes CASMQDRRETQYF. This rearrangement joins TRBV6-1 to TRBJ2-5; D is possibly TRBD1 (6 bases). V gave up 7 bases and J gave up 4 bases, with 13 bases separating them. CDR1 MNHNS and CDR2 SASEGT come from the germline V gene. CDR3 length equals 13 residues.

The chain is built from TRBV29-1 and TRBJ2-1; the D gene is possibly TRBD1 (5 bases). Per the germline V gene, CDR1 is SQVTM and CDR2 is ANQGSEA. The CDR3 is 13 residues long. Trimming took off 5 bases at V and 3 bases at J, with 11 bases between the two ends. The CDR3: CSVSQGFYNEQFF. CDR3 in DNA: TGCAGCGTTAGCCAGGGTTTCTACAATGAGCAGTTCTTC.

The chain combines TRBV14 with TRBJ1-2; weak D call: TRBD1 (5 bases). Trimming took 2 bases from V and 4 from J, leaving 14 bases between them. The CDR3 runs to 15 residues. The germline V gene encodes CDR1 SGHDN and CDR2 FVKESK. CDR3 residues: CASSQQGREGYGYTF. The CDR3 DNA is TGTGCCAGCAGCCAACAGGGTCGTGAAGGCTATGGCTACACCTTC.

This clone was seen ten or more times. V usage is TRBV19 and J usage is TRBJ1-1; 9 positions match TRBD1. V lost 10 bases and J lost 1; bases outside the gene matches: 10. This CDR3 is 15 amino acids long. CDR1 and CDR2 (germline): LNHDA, SQIVND (reference sequence). The CDR3 loop reads CATLTGGEWNTEAFF. The DNA for the CDR3 is TGTGCCACCCTTACAGGGGGCGAATGGAACACTGAAGCTTTCTTT.

For this clone: Because it lacks the conserved phenylalanine or tryptophan at the end, this CDR3 is likely a read error. J is TRBJ1-2 and V is TRBV28, with 9 bases identical to TRBD1. CDR1 is MDHEN and CDR2 is SYDVKM in the germline V gene. With 8 bases clipped from V and 3 bases from J, the junction kept 4 bases outside the gene matches. The CDR3 runs to 13 residues. CDR3 in DNA: TGTGCCAGCCGAACAGGGGGCGACTATGGCTACACCTCC. It is translated as CASRTGGDYGYTS.

The chain has TRBV7-2 and TRBJ2-3; maybe TRBD1 (7 bases). CDR1 and CDR2 from the germline V gene are SGHTA and FQGNSA. The V and J ends lost 5 bases and 0 bases respectively, with 12 bases between them. The CDR3 sequence is 15 residues long. CDR3 in DNA: TGTGCCAGCAGCATCCAGGGGGGTAGCACAGATACGCAGTATTTT. Protein: CASSIQGGSTDTQYF.

The sample holds a few counts of this clone. The chain links TRBV7-9 to TRBJ1-2; the D gene is possibly TRBD1 (5 bases). The CDR3 consists of 14 residues. The V and J ends lost 4 bases and 7 bases respectively, with 16 bases between them. The germline V gene has CDR1 SEHNR and CDR2 FQNEAQ (reference sequence). The CDR3 DNA sequence: TGTGCCAGCAGCTCCGGGCGGGACGTTTTTGGCTACACCTTC. Protein: CASSSGRDVFGYTF.

This clone was observed a few times. The chain joins TRBV12-1 to TRBJ1-1; no check of the table's D call, TRBD1, against the DNA was made. TRBV12-1 is termed a pseudogene. The CDR3 loop spans 19 amino acids. The CDR3 loop reads CASSEHLVRGQRSNTEAFF. CDR3 DNA sequence: TGTGCCAGCAGCGAGCACCTCGTCCGGGGACAGCGGTCTAACACTGAAGCTTTCTTT.

This chain joins TRBV5-1 and TRBJ1-2; 9 bases match TRBD1. Trimming took 4 bases from V and 8 from J; bases not matched to a gene: 12. Per germline, CDR1 SGHRS and CDR2 YFSETQ. This CDR3 is built from 15 residues. This CDR3 is CASSPGTGWMLGYTF. The CDR3 nucleotides read TGCGCCAGCAGCCCCGGGACAGGGTGGATGTTGGGCTACACCTTC.

The chain combines TRBV6-1 with TRBJ2-3, with 13 bases lining up with TRBD2. Losses at the gene ends were 5 bases for V and 6 bases for J; bases not matched to a gene: 5. This CDR3 has 15 amino acids. Looked up from germline, CDR1 is MNHNS and CDR2 is SASEGT. The CDR3 is CASSTTSGGSDTQYF. The CDR3 DNA follows: TGTGCCAGCAGTACGACTAGCGGGGGGTCGGATACGCAGTATTTT.

The V call is TRBV19, the J call TRBJ1-2; tentative D call: TRBD1 (6 bases). The CDR3 length is 17 residues. Germline-derived CDR1 and CDR2 are LNHDA and SQIVND (reference sequence). V shed 10 bases and J shed 2 bases, with 26 bases lying between them. CDR3 coding DNA: TGTGCCACCACCATAACACCTGGGGGCCGGGCCAACTATGGCTACACCTTC. Protein: CATTITPGGRANYGYTF. Combining the CDR3 with reference TRBV19 and TRBJ1-2 gives the whole variable domain DGGITQSPKYLFRKEGQNVTLSCEQNLNHDAMYWYRQDPGQGLRLIYYSQIVNDFQKGDIAEGYSVSREKKESFPLTVTSAQKNPTAFYLCATTITPGGRANYGYTFGSGTRLTVV.

The J gene is TRBJ2-5, the V gene TRBV2; D unresolved. Germline loops: CDR1 SNHLY, CDR2 FYNNEI. This CDR3 region has 13 residues. V lost 7 bases and J lost 4, with 13 bases in between. The CDR3 nucleotides are TGTGCCAGCAATCTGAACCGCGGAGAGACCCAGTACTTC. Protein: CASNLNRGETQYF.

This chain joins TRBV7-3 and TRBJ2-1; D may be TRBD1 (5 bases). In germline, CDR1 is SGHTA, CDR2 FQGTGA. Trimming took 2 bases from V and 9 from J, leaving 17 bases between them. This CDR3 has 15 residues. CDR3 DNA sequence: TGTGCCAGCAGCTTATCCGGCAGGGTCGTGACTGAGCAGTTCTTC. Amino acids: CASSLSGRVVTEQFF.

The chain carries TRBV6-1 and TRBJ2-5; TRBD2 agrees at 14 bases. The germline gives CDR1 MNHNS, CDR2 SASEGT. With V trimmed by 6 bases and J by 5 bases, 5 bases remained unmatched. The CDR3 length is 15 residues. CDR3 amino acids: CASRLTSGGVETQYF. In DNA, the CDR3 is TGTGCCAGCAGATTGACTAGCGGGGGGGTTGAGACCCAGTACTTC.